The T cell receptor (beta chain) under discussion was sequenced for a study of cytomegalovirus exposure and HLA in healthy donors. Points from the study as a whole: What a later analysis showed was that several of the most significant clusters appeared linked to common viral pathogens. Later analysis associated a missense DCLRE1C variant with TCR beta V- and J-gene trimming. Per a prior analysis, the majority of TCR beta V segments were productive roughly 87% or roughly 30% of the time.

The PCR had 60 Vbeta and 13 Jbeta primers. Method: immunoSEQ multiplex PCR; TCRdb's copy keeps in-frame clones and lacks some. The table lists some 130,000 clones, about 80% of them singletons, with under 1.2% in the top ten. In regard to this clone: Its antigen is currently unknown.

The specimen was PBMCs. The receptor's source is a human donor in good health.

As DNA, the CDR3 is TGTGCCATCAGTGATCCCTTTCCCCTCCACTTT. Protein product: CAISDPFPLHF. The J gene is TRBJ1-6, the V gene TRBV10-3; no reliable D call. Between the trimmed V and J ends, which lost 3 bases and 13 bases, there was a span of 7 bases. The V gene's germline CDR1 is ENHRY and CDR2 SYGVKD. This CDR3 region has 11 residues.